The 26 T cell receptor beta chains presented below share a single source sample, sequenced in a study of OX40 agonist ivuxolimab in advanced cancers. Libraries were constructed by the immunoSEQ multiplex PCR assay. TCRdb provides this immuneACCESS table in a form limited to in-frame rearrangements. Some clones are lacking; in checked studies, under half of them reflect an unresolved V gene, and why the rest are absent is not known. The table for this sample lists tens of thousands of clones; roughly 80% of them were counted only once. The top ten constitute approximately 6.7% of the sample. The sequences come from CD4+ or CD8+ T cells sorted from blood, collected in a trial of the OX40 agonist ivuxolimab. Source of these receptors: an adult with an advanced solid tumor such as melanoma, head and neck, liver or kidney cancer.

The chain carries TRBV12-5 and TRBJ2-1; 8 bases match TRBD2. V shed 5 bases, J shed 8 bases, and the junction held 14 bases outside the gene matches. Germline-derived CDR1 and CDR2 are LGHNT and FRNRAP. This CDR3 has 16 amino acids. CDR3 DNA sequence: TGTGCTAGTGGTCCGCCGGGACTAGGAGTAGTCCATGAGCAGTTCTTC. Translation gives CASGPPGLGVVHEQFF.

This clone was seen a handful of times. The chain carries TRBV5-6 and TRBJ1-1; D unresolved. The CDR3 contains 12 residues. Trimming took off 4 bases at V and 4 bases at J, with 8 bases between the two ends. Germline V gene lookup returns CDR1 SGHDT and CDR2 YYEEEE. CDR3 sequence (DNA): TGTGCCAGCAGCCCAAGCGGCACTGAAGCTTTCTTT. Translated: CASSPSGTEAFF.

V gene TRBV10-3 combines with J gene TRBJ2-5, with D perhaps TRBD2 (6 bases). The V end was cut by 10 bases, the J end by 0 bases, with 18 bases between. The CDR3 is 15 amino acids. In germline, CDR1 is ENHRY, CDR2 SYGVKD. This CDR3 is CATLSGGRYQETQYF. CDR3 nucleotide sequence: TGTGCCACCCTGTCCGGGGGAAGGTACCAAGAGACCCAGTACTTC.

The chain has TRBV18 and TRBJ1-3, with a tentative D call TRBD1 (5 bases). This CDR3 is built from 13 residues. Germline V gene sequence: CDR1 KGHSH, CDR2 LQKENI. Deletions cut 4 bases from V and 3 bases from J, with 7 bases between. In nucleotides, the CDR3 is TGTGCCAGCTCACAAGACAGTGGAAACACCATATATTTT. Encoded protein: CASSQDSGNTIYF.

This clone has a single count. V and J are TRBV7-6 and TRBJ2-5; D remains ambiguous. The CDR3 has 12 amino acids. V was trimmed by 5 bases and J by 5 bases, leaving 9 bases between them. Germline loops: CDR1 SGHVS, CDR2 FNYEAQ. The chain's CDR3 is CASSPLGETQYF. The DNA of the CDR3 is TGTGCCAGCAGCCCCCTGGGTGAGACCCAGTACTTC.

The chain uses TRBV21-1 and TRBJ2-7. TRBV21-1 is labeled a pseudogene. CDR3 size: 14 residues. As DNA, the CDR3 is TGTGCCAGCAGCAAAGGGGGTGAAGTTCCCGAGCAGTACGTC. This encodes CASSKGGEVPEQYV.

V gene TRBV2 combines with J gene TRBJ1-3, with 7 bases that match TRBD1. The CDR3 has 16 residues. The V segment lost 6 bases and the J segment 0 bases; nucleotides outside the gene matches: 8. CDR1 and CDR2 (germline): SNHLY, FYNNEI. CDR3 residues: CASRGWDSSSGNTIYF. CDR3 sequence (DNA): TGTGCCAGCAGAGGATGGGACAGCTCCTCTGGAAACACCATATATTTT.

The chain couples TRBV6-5 to TRBJ2-7; the D gene is possibly TRBD2 (7 bases). In germline, CDR1 is MNHEY, CDR2 SVGAGI. The V and J ends lost 5 bases and 6 bases respectively, with 20 bases between them. The CDR3 consists of 15 residues. The CDR3 nucleotides read TGTGCCAGCAGTCCGCGAGGGGGGGCCAGGGGCGAGCAGTACTTC. It is translated as CASSPRGGARGEQYF.

This sequence joins TRBV10-2 and TRBJ1-5; maybe TRBD1 (6 bases). Trimming pared 9 bases from V and 0 bases from J, leaving 15 bases between. Germline CDR1 reads WSHSY; CDR2 reads SAAADI. CDR3 size: 15 residues. This CDR3 is CASATGSASNQPQHF. The CDR3 coding sequence is TGCGCCAGTGCCACAGGGTCAGCTAGCAATCAGCCCCAGCATTTT.

There are a few counts of this clone. V usage is TRBV15 and J usage is TRBJ2-3, with D hard to call. The CDR3 spans 15 residues. Germline V gene sequence: CDR1 LNHNV, CDR2 YYDKDF (reference sequence). Trimming took off 0 bases at V and 0 bases at J, with 7 bases between the two ends. The DNA of the CDR3 is TGTGCCACCAGCAGAGATAGAACTAGCACAGATACGCAGTATTTT. Its protein product is CATSRDRTSTDTQYF.

The gene calls are TRBV5-8 and TRBJ1-5; TRBD1 matches 9 bases. CDR1 and CDR2 from the germline V gene are SGHTS and YDEGEE. The CDR3 totals 18 residues. J gave up 5 bases and V 4 bases, and 16 bases lay outside the gene matches. The CDR3 protein is CASSLISIRDRDDQPQHF. CDR3 DNA sequence: TGTGCCAGCAGCCTGATTTCTATTAGGGACAGGGATGATCAGCCCCAGCATTTT.

The chain links TRBV18 to TRBJ1-6; TRBD1 matches at 9 bases. V lost 0 bases and J lost 9; bases outside the gene matches: 9. CDR3 length equals 17 residues. Germline lookup yields CDR1 KGHSH and CDR2 LQKENI. This chain's CDR3 is CASSPPSLATGGSPLHF. The CDR3 bases are TGTGCCAGCTCACCACCCTCGTTGGCGACAGGGGGTTCACCCCTCCACTTT. Full variable domain (missing parts from reference TRBV18 and TRBJ1-6): NAGVMQNPRHLVRRRGQEARLRCSPMKGHSHVYWYRQLPEEGLKFMVYLQKENIIDESGMPKERFSAEFPKEGPSILRIQQVVRGDSAAYFCASSPPSLATGGSPLHFGNGTRLTVT.

This clone appeared once. This chain links TRBV20-1 with TRBJ2-7, with D unclear. V was pared by 6 bases and J by 4 bases, with 10 bases between. The germline V gene encodes CDR1 DFQATT and CDR2 SNEGSKA (reference sequence). The CDR3 has 11 residues. CDR3 in DNA: TGCAGTGCCCGACTCGCGTACGAGCAGTACTTC. Translated: CSARLAYEQYF.

This chain connects TRBV4-1 to TRBJ1-2; D gene ambiguous. Trimming removed 6 bases from V and 1 base from J, with 12 bases in between. This CDR3 is 14 amino acids long. The germline V gene encodes CDR1 MGHRA and CDR2 YSYEKL. CDR3 protein: CASSPGSLNYGYTF. The CDR3 nucleotides are TGCGCCAGCAGTCCTGGCAGTCTTAACTATGGCTACACCTTC.

The J gene is TRBJ2-2, the V gene TRBV7-6; 7 positions agree with TRBD2. Germline CDR1 and CDR2: SGHVS and FNYEAQ. This CDR3 region has 17 residues. J gave up 4 bases and V 5 bases, and 13 bases lay outside the gene matches. The CDR3 is CASSANRAGSSTGELFF. CDR3 sequence (DNA): TGTGCCAGCAGCGCAAACCGAGCGGGATCAAGCACCGGGGAGCTGTTTTTT.

The CDR3 nucleotides are TGTGCCAGCAGCGAAAGGCGGACGAACACTGAAGCTTTCTTT. Protein sequence: CASSERRTNTEAFF. This sequence joins TRBV7-2 and TRBJ1-1, with no clear D. V shed 5 bases and J shed 1 base, with 11 bases lying between them. Germline V CDR1 and CDR2: SGHTA, FQGNSA. This CDR3 is 14 amino acids long.

This clone appeared a single time. This CDR3 is also generated by other DNA sequences in the sample. The rearrangement links TRBV10-2 to TRBJ1-2; D is unclear. The CDR3 is 14 amino acids. The V gene lost 2 bases and the J gene lost 2 bases, with 9 bases spanning the gap. Germline CDR1 WSHSY, CDR2 SAAADI. CDR3 DNA sequence: TGCGCCAGCAGTGAGACGGCGGCCAACTATGGCTACACCTTC. Its translation: CASSETAANYGYTF.

The V call is TRBV27, the J call TRBJ2-7; either TRBD1 or TRBD2 may supply D (5 bases each). The CDR3 contains 12 residues. Germline V CDR1 and CDR2: MNHEY, SMNVEV (reference sequence). The V gene lost 9 bases and the J gene lost 1 base, with 10 bases spanning the gap. CDR3 region: CASWDGSYEQYF. DNA for the CDR3: TGTGCCAGTTGGGACGGTTCCTACGAGCAGTACTTC.

This clone was observed a single time. The chain links TRBV5-4 to TRBJ2-3; 9 bases are shared with TRBD2. The CDR3 extends over 17 amino acids. Germline trimming cut 3 bases from V and 6 bases from J; bases unmatched to any gene: 14. The germline V gene encodes CDR1 SGHNT and CDR2 YYREEE (reference sequence). CDR3 in amino acids: CASSSPSPGLASDTQYF. CDR3 sequence (DNA): TGTGCCAGCAGCTCGCCCTCCCCGGGACTAGCATCTGATACGCAGTATTTT.

The V and J genes are TRBV7-2 and TRBJ2-7; 9 nucleotides line up with TRBD2. The CDR3 consists of 15 residues. V trimming: 3 bases; J trimming: 3 bases; junction bases outside the gene matches: 6. Looked up from germline, CDR1 is SGHTA and CDR2 is FQGNSA. CDR3 residues: CASSFTTSGYYEQYF. In DNA, the CDR3 is TGTGCCAGCAGCTTCACGACTAGCGGCTACTACGAGCAGTACTTC.

DNA of the CDR3: TGTGCCAGGACGGCGGACTTGGGAGAAAAACTGTTTTTT. Translating gives CARTADLGEKLFF. The chain joins TRBV2 to TRBJ1-4; D uncertain. V was shortened by 9 bases and J by 8 bases, with 16 bases between the two germline ends. From germline, CDR1 is SNHLY and CDR2 FYNNEI. The length of the CDR3 is 13 residues.

Only a few counts were recorded for this clone. The CDR3 region has the DNA TGCGCCAGCAGCGACCTAGCAGGGACTTATGGCTACACCTTC. Amino acid sequence: CASSDLAGTYGYTF. V is TRBV4-3 and J is TRBJ1-2, with a possible D match to TRBD1 (5 bases). Germline V gene lookup returns CDR1 LGHNA and CDR2 YSLEER. Trimming took off 5 bases at V and 5 bases at J, with 15 bases between the two ends. The CDR3 runs 14 residues.

A few counts support this clone. This sequence joins TRBV30 and TRBJ1-2, with D uncertain. V was shortened by 0 bases and J by 0 bases, with 5 bases between the two germline ends. The CDR3 runs 13 residues. Looked up from germline, CDR1 is GTSNPN and CDR2 is SVGIG (reference sequence). The CDR3 region is CAWSVEANYGYTF. For the CDR3, the DNA is TGTGCCTGGAGTGTAGAAGCTAACTATGGCTACACCTTC.

The chain recombines TRBV5-1 with TRBJ2-1, with D possibly matching TRBD2 (6 bases). This CDR3 contains 16 residues. V lost 0 bases, J lost 4 bases, and 14 bases lay in between. Germline lookup yields CDR1 SGHRS and CDR2 YFSETQ. Here the CDR3 DNA reads TGCGCCAGCAGCTTGGATCTGCTAGCGCCTTACAATGAGCAGTTCTTC. Protein: CASSLDLLAPYNEQFF. The entire variable domain, with the rest obtained from reference TRBV5-1 and TRBJ2-1, is as follows: KAGVTQTPRYLIKTRGQQVTLSCSPISGHRSVSWYQQTPGQGLQFLFEYFSETQRNKGNFPGRFSGRQFSNSRSEMNVSTLELGDSALYLCASSLDLLAPYNEQFFGPGTRLTVL.

The rearrangement links TRBV27 to TRBJ2-7; no firm D call. This CDR3 is built from 13 residues. The germline V gene has CDR1 MNHEY and CDR2 SMNVEV (reference sequence). The V and J ends lost 8 bases and 5 bases respectively, with 16 bases between them. This chain's CDR3 is CASPKPEHHEQYF. CDR3 nucleotides: TGTGCCAGCCCCAAGCCAGAGCACCACGAGCAGTACTTC.

This clone has a single count. This chain connects TRBV5-1 to TRBJ1-2; D not certain. Germline V gene lookup returns CDR1 SGHRS and CDR2 YFSETQ. Trimming removed 0 bases from V and 6 bases from J, with 9 bases in between. The CDR3 totals 13 residues. CDR3 coding DNA: TGCGCCAGCAGCTTGGTTGGGAGCGATGGCTACACCTTC. Translated, it gives CASSLVGSDGYTF.